These T cell receptor beta chains were read from a single sample in a study of OX40 agonist ivuxolimab in advanced cancers. TCRdb's table, derived via immunoSEQ multiplex PCR, lists solely in-frame clones and lacks some. The sample includes some 70,000 clones, about 88% seen only once; the top ten take 2.4%. The sample in question was CD4+ or CD8+ T cells sorted from blood, obtained in a trial of the OX40 agonist ivuxolimab. The receptors come from an adult with an advanced solid tumor such as melanoma, head and neck, liver or kidney cancer. Both conserved end residues are trimmed from each CDR3. Each record gives: CDR3 protein, V gene, J gene.

cdr3_aa: ASSLGWGSFYEQY
v_call: TRBV5-1
j_call: TRBJ2-7

cdr3_aa: ASSSGLAGTGETQY
v_call: TRBV7-8
j_call: TRBJ2-5

cdr3_aa: ASSARTGGEQY
v_call: TRBV6-4
j_call: TRBJ2-7

cdr3_aa: ASSFSQLGTEAF
v_call: TRBV11-1
j_call: TRBJ1-1

cdr3_aa: ASSLQGFYEQY
v_call: TRBV27
j_call: NA

cdr3_aa: ASSQAGQYTEAF
v_call: TRBV4-2
j_call: TRBJ1-1

cdr3_aa: ASSSGQGAQSNYGYT
v_call: TRBV7-8
j_call: TRBJ1-2

cdr3_aa: ASSSKGTSGKNIQY
v_call: TRBV7-2
j_call: TRBJ2-4

cdr3_aa: ASRETGFILDTEAF
v_call: TRBV19
j_call: TRBJ1-1

cdr3_aa: ASSLERWPYEQY
v_call: TRBV7-9
j_call: TRBJ2-7

cdr3_aa: ANSQGGNQPQH
v_call: TRBV10-3
j_call: TRBJ1-5

cdr3_aa: ASSPFLPGTVSYEQY
v_call: TRBV13
j_call: TRBJ2-7

cdr3_aa: ASSLAWGYGYT
v_call: TRBV7-8
j_call: TRBJ1-2

cdr3_aa: ASSYEGGAKTQY
v_call: TRBV6-6
j_call: TRBJ2-5

cdr3_aa: ATNSQPNTEAF
v_call: TRBV15
j_call: TRBJ1-1

cdr3_aa: ASSLGQGADTQY
v_call: TRBV18
j_call: TRBJ2-3

cdr3_aa: ASIAGGLTDTQY
v_call: TRBV6-5
j_call: TRBJ2-3

cdr3_aa: ASTSRDTQY
v_call: TRBV19
j_call: TRBJ2-3

cdr3_aa: ASSRTGYGYT
v_call: TRBV6-6
j_call: TRBJ1-2

cdr3_aa: ASSSGLRGLGGELF
v_call: TRBV7-7
j_call: TRBJ2-2

cdr3_aa: ASSLGAREQF
v_call: TRBV7-2
j_call: TRBJ2-1

cdr3_aa: ASRPTSGSYNEQF
v_call: TRBV7-2
j_call: TRBJ2-1

cdr3_aa: SGIASAGNTIY
v_call: TRBV29-1
j_call: TRBJ1-3

cdr3_aa: ASSFHRDSLGSYNEQF
v_call: TRBV11-3
j_call: TRBJ2-1

cdr3_aa: ASSAIAGETQY
v_call: TRBV7-7
j_call: TRBJ2-5

cdr3_aa: ASQRLPMNTEAF
v_call: TRBV6-1
j_call: TRBJ1-1

cdr3_aa: ASSEGWASGANVLT
v_call: TRBV4-3
j_call: TRBJ2-6

cdr3_aa: ASSLAQLSSYNEQF
v_call: TRBV5-1
j_call: TRBJ2-1

cdr3_aa: ASSLRRGDGYT
v_call: TRBV7-2
j_call: TRBJ1-2

cdr3_aa: ASSGRDWDVGTQY
v_call: TRBV9
j_call: TRBJ2-5

cdr3_aa: ASSSQGGTEAF
v_call: TRBV7-8
j_call: TRBJ1-1

cdr3_aa: ASSPERGSNYGYT
v_call: TRBV18
j_call: TRBJ1-2

cdr3_aa: ASSLAGGQETQY
v_call: TRBV5-4
j_call: TRBJ2-5

cdr3_aa: ASSLVQGTGEQY
v_call: TRBV5-6
j_call: TRBJ2-7

cdr3_aa: ASSLEGGGAYNEQF
v_call: TRBV7-2
j_call: TRBJ2-1

cdr3_aa: ASSFDRDPNSPLH
v_call: TRBV27
j_call: TRBJ1-6

cdr3_aa: ASSPGQKNTGELF
v_call: TRBV19
j_call: TRBJ2-2

cdr3_aa: ASSQVLGHLAKNIQY
v_call: TRBV14
j_call: TRBJ2-4

cdr3_aa: ASSLDRGGFYNEQF
v_call: TRBV7-9
j_call: TRBJ2-1

cdr3_aa: ASSGGMNTEAF
v_call: TRBV11-3
j_call: TRBJ1-1

cdr3_aa: ASSPWDRETQY
v_call: TRBV14
j_call: TRBJ2-5

cdr3_aa: AIRGRDTRGAF
v_call: TRBV10-3
j_call: TRBJ1-1

cdr3_aa: ASSSGGRASGTDTQY
v_call: TRBV5-4
j_call: TRBJ2-3

cdr3_aa: ASSRQGAKSEKLF
v_call: TRBV6-5
j_call: TRBJ1-4

cdr3_aa: ASSETGYEQY
v_call: TRBV2
j_call: TRBJ2-7

cdr3_aa: ASSLPRRDSVSDTQY
v_call: TRBV5-6
j_call: TRBJ2-3

cdr3_aa: ASSYRGAYEQY
v_call: TRBV6-5
j_call: TRBJ2-7

cdr3_aa: ASSRGQSNQPQH
v_call: TRBV6-6
j_call: TRBJ1-5

cdr3_aa: ASSLRNGETQY
v_call: TRBV5-1
j_call: TRBJ2-5

cdr3_aa: ASSGRGTDTQY
v_call: TRBV25-1
j_call: TRBJ2-3

cdr3_aa: ASSSGTATHGYT
v_call: TRBV6-1
j_call: TRBJ1-2

cdr3_aa: ATSTDSLTEAF
v_call: TRBV2
j_call: TRBJ1-1

cdr3_aa: ASSKQAGPMNTEAF
v_call: TRBV11-3
j_call: TRBJ1-1

cdr3_aa: ASSQWGQMGGELF
v_call: TRBV2
j_call: TRBJ2-2

cdr3_aa: ASSFYTGGHAKNIQY
v_call: TRBV27
j_call: TRBJ2-4

cdr3_aa: ASSYSYSGNTIY
v_call: TRBV7-2
j_call: TRBJ1-3

cdr3_aa: ASSTGPWDGYT
v_call: TRBV5-1
j_call: TRBJ1-2